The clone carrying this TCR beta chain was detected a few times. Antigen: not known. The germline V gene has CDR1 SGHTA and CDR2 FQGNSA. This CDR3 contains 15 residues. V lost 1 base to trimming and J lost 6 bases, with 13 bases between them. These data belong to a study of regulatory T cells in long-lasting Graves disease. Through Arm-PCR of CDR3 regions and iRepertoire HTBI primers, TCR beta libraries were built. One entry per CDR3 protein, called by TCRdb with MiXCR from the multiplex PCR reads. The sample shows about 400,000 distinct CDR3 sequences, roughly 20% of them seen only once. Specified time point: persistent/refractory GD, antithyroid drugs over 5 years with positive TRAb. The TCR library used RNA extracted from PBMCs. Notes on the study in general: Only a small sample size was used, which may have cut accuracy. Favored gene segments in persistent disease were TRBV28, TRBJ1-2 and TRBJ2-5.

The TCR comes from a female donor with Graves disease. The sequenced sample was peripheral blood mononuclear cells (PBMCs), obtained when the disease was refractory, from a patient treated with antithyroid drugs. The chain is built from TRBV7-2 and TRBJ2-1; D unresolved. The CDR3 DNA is TGTGCCAGCAGCTTAGATTTTGAGCTGGGCAATGAGCAGTTCTTC. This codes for CASSLDFELGNEQFF.